This is a list of T cell receptor beta chains from one sample in a study of CD8 T cells in ankylosing spondylitis. TCRdb independently ran MiXCR on the 5' RACE reads; one entry per CDR3 protein. The repertoire has under 150,000 distinct CDR3 sequences, 6.5% to 8.5% of them found once; the top ten carry 7.3%. The material sequenced was synovial fluid, either unsorted or a sorted T cell fraction (not recorded which). The receptors shown here come from a male donor with ankylosing spondylitis. CDR3s include the opening cysteine and the closing phenylalanine or tryptophan. A D gene is named only where the DNA matches it firmly. Clone size is not always given. Where it is, it says once, few, many or a class for expanded clones.

abundance | j_gene | d_gene | v_gene | len | CDR3nt | CDR3aa
- | TRBJ2-5 | - | TRBV7-7 | 13 | TGTGCTAGCAGCCATGACTTCGACGAGACCCAGTACTTC | CASSHDFDETQYF
many | TRBJ1-1 | - | TRBV4-3 | 15 | TGCGCCAGCAGCCAACTTTTGGGGGGGAACACTGAAGCTTTCTTT | CASSQLLGGNTEAFF
few | TRBJ2-3 | - | TRBV5-5 | 15 | TGTGCCAGCAGCACAAATCCAGTTAGCACAGATACGCAGTATTTT | CASSTNPVSTDTQYF
few | TRBJ2-1 | - | TRBV7-2 | 14 | TGTGCCAGCACCCCCCAAGGGGGGGACTATGAGCAGTTCTTC | CASTPQGGDYEQFF
- | TRBJ2-6 | - | TRBV19 | 16 | TGTGCCAGTAGTATCCTCGTTTCCTCTGGGGCCAACGTCCTGACTTTC | CASSILVSSGANVLTF
- | TRBJ1-6 | - | TRBV19 | 14 | TGTGCCACCCCGACGGTGGGTCATAATTCACCCCTCCACTTT | CATPTVGHNSPLHF
few | TRBJ2-7 | TRBD1 | TRBV7-9 | 14 | TGTGCCAGCAGCTCGGACAGGGAAACTGGCGAGCAGTACTTC | CASSSDRETGEQYF
many | TRBJ2-5 | TRBD2 | TRBV20-1 | 16 | TGCAGTGCTAGAGATGGGAGCGGGGGGCACCAAGAGACCCAGTACTTC | CSARDGSGGHQETQYF
many | TRBJ2-1 | - | TRBV7-6 | 13 | TGTGCCAGCAGCCCCGGACCATACAATGAGCAGTTCTTC | CASSPGPYNEQFF
few | TRBJ2-3 | - | TRBV20-1 | 13 | TGCAGTGCTGGATTCGGGAACACAGATACGCAGTATTTT | CSAGFGNTDTQYF
many | TRBJ2-1 | - | TRBV2 | 12 | TGTGCCAGCAGTTACGGGAACAATGAGCAGTTCTTC | CASSYGNNEQFF
- | TRBJ1-1 | - | TRBV28 | 12 | TGTGCCAGCAGGTCCACGGACGCTGAAGCTTTCTTT | CASRSTDAEAFF
many | TRBJ2-7 | TRBD1 | TRBV7-9 | 14 | TGTGCCAGCAGCTTAGCTGGGACAGCATATGAGCAGTACTTC | CASSLAGTAYEQYF
many | TRBJ1-2 | - | TRBV30 | 11 | TGTGCCTGGAGGGATCAGGGCGCTAGCACCTTC | CAWRDQGASTF
- | TRBJ2-2 | - | TRBV28 | 11 | TGTGCCAGCAGGGGGCCCGGGGAGCTGTTTTTT | CASRGPGELFF
few | TRBJ2-1 | TRBD2 | TRBV20-1 | 17 | TGCAGTGCTAGAGACCCTCAGACTAGCGGGGGCTTGGTAGAGCAGTTCTTC | CSARDPQTSGGLVEQFF
once | TRBJ2-2 | - | TRBV30 | 13 | TGTGCCTGGAGCGTTAAGAACACCGGGGAGCTGTTTTTT | CAWSVKNTGELFF
- | TRBJ1-5 | - | TRBV5-1 | 15 | TGCGCCAGCAGCTTATCAGGGTTAAGCAATCCGCCCCAGCATTTT | CASSLSGLSNPPQHF
- | TRBJ1-2 | - | TRBV29-1 | 13 | TGCAGCGGACTACGGACGGATTCCGATGGCTACACCTTC | CSGLRTDSDGYTF
few | TRBJ2-3 | - | TRBV10-3 | 13 | TGTGCCACTGGAGAGGGTGGCACAGATACGCAGTATTTT | CATGEGGTDTQYF
- | TRBJ1-5 | - | TRBV20-1 | 13 | TGCAGTCTCAGGGTTTCGGTGGGTCAGCCCCAGCATTTT | CSLRVSVGQPQHF
- | TRBJ2-7 | - | TRBV5-1 | 17 | TGCGCCAGCAGCTGGGGGGCCGGGACAACAAGCTCCTACGAGCAGTACTTC | CASSWGAGTTSSYEQYF
many | TRBJ1-5 | - | TRBV19 | 12 | TGTGCCAGTAGGGCAAGCAATCAGCCCCAGCATTTT | CASRASNQPQHF
many | TRBJ2-3 | TRBD2 | TRBV6-2/TRBV6-3 | 15 | TGTGCCAGCAGTTACACGAGCGGGGGGGCAGATACGCAGTATTTT | CASSYTSGGADTQYF
many | TRBJ2-3 | - | TRBV7-2 | 14 | TGTGCCAGCAGCTTAGCGTATATGGCAGATTCGCAGTATTTT | CASSLAYMADSQYF
many | TRBJ2-1 | - | TRBV29-1 | 13 | TGCAGCGCGGCCCAGGCCTCCTACAATGAGCAGTTCTTC | CSAAQASYNEQFF
few | TRBJ2-1 | - | TRBV2 | 11 | TGTGCCAGCAGTGAGGAGATACACCTGTTCTTC | CASSEEIHLFF
- | TRBJ2-7 | - | TRBV5-1 | 14 | TGCGCCAGCAGCCCGAACGGACTACGGTACGAGCAGTACTTC | CASSPNGLRYEQYF
few | TRBJ1-2 | - | TRBV20-1 | 13 | TGCAGTGTTGGGGACGAGGGGAGCTATGGCTACACCTTC | CSVGDEGSYGYTF
many | TRBJ2-1 | TRBD1 | TRBV27 | 12 | TGTGCCAGCAGCGTACAGGGGTACGAGCAGTTCTTC | CASSVQGYEQFF
- | TRBJ1-1 | - | TRBV7-9 | 13 | TGTGCCAGCAGCCTTCAGGGGCCTACTAGAGCTTTCTTT | CASSLQGPTRAFF
many | TRBJ2-5 | - | TRBV5-6 | 14 | TGTGCCAGCAGCTTGTCAGGAATAGCGGAGACCCAGTACTTC | CASSLSGIAETQYF
many | TRBJ2-1 | - | TRBV7-9 | 19 | TGTGCCAGCAGCTTAGAATTTAAGGGGGCCGGGAGCTCCTACAATGAGCAGTTCTTC | CASSLEFKGAGSSYNEQFF
many | TRBJ2-5 | - | TRBV6-4 | 14 | TGTGCCGCTCCTCGCGGGACACTACAAGAGACCCAGTACTTC | CAAPRGTLQETQYF
few | TRBJ2-5 | - | TRBV10-3 | 13 | TGTGCCATCAGTGGCATTAGACAAGAGACCCAGTACTTC | CAISGIRQETQYF
many | TRBJ2-3 | - | TRBV7-9 | 13 | TGTGCCAGCACGGCTAGAAACACAGATACGCAGTATTTT | CASTARNTDTQYF
few | TRBJ2-3 | - | TRBV10-3 | 15 | TGTGCCATCAGTGCTAACCCGGGTCTAGGGGGTACGCAGTATTTT | CAISANPGLGGTQYF
many | TRBJ2-1 | - | TRBV12-3/TRBV12-4 | 15 | TGTGCCAGCAGTCGCAACAGGGATCCCTACAATGAGCAGTTCTTC | CASSRNRDPYNEQFF
- | TRBJ1-5 | - | TRBV2 | 13 | TGTGCCAGCTCGATGTTGCCCCCTCAGCCCCAGCATTTT | CASSMLPPQPQHF
- | TRBJ1-1 | - | TRBV12-3/TRBV12-4 | 14 | TGTGCCAGCACCCAAACAGGAATGAACACTGAAGCTTTCTTT | CASTQTGMNTEAFF
many | TRBJ1-2 | - | TRBV18 | 16 | TGTGCCAGCTCACCAGCGTCTAGAGGGCCCAACTATGGCTACACCTTC | CASSPASRGPNYGYTF
medium-sized | TRBJ1-1 | TRBD1 | TRBV5-1 | 16 | TGCGCCAGCAGCTTGGAGATCGGGACAGATAACACTGAAGCTTTCTTT | CASSLEIGTDNTEAFF
many | TRBJ2-7 | - | TRBV7-2 | 14 | TGTGCCAGCAGCTTAATCGGCCAGGCCTACGAGCAGTACTTC | CASSLIGQAYEQYF
- | TRBJ2-2 | - | TRBV28 | 18 | TGTGCCAGCAGTTTTGCCGGGACTCCAGGGGGGGAGACCGGGGAGCTGTTTTTT | CASSFAGTPGGETGELFF
many | TRBJ1-4 | - | TRBV28 | 13 | TGTGCCAGCAGTTTCAGGGTGGATGAAAAACTGTTTTTT | CASSFRVDEKLFF
many | TRBJ2-7 | - | TRBV7-2 | 13 | TGTGCCAGCAGCTTAGGACCGGTCTACGAGCAGTACTTC | CASSLGPVYEQYF
- | TRBJ1-1 | TRBD1 | TRBV29-1 | 13 | TGCAGCGTCGGACCGGGACAGGGGCTGAAAGCTTTCTTT | CSVGPGQGLKAFF
- | TRBJ1-1 | TRBD1 | TRBV18 | 15 | TGTGCCAGCTCACCATATCAGGGGGCTTACACTGAAGCTTTCTTT | CASSPYQGAYTEAFF
many | TRBJ1-1 | - | TRBV29-1 | 13 | TGCAGCGTTGAAAAACAGTTGAACACTGAAGCTTTCTTT | CSVEKQLNTEAFF
few | TRBJ2-7 | TRBD2 | TRBV5-1 | 14 | TGCGCCAGCAGCCCAAGCGGGAACTACTACGAGCAGTACTTC | CASSPSGNYYEQYF
many | TRBJ1-1 | - | TRBV20-1 | 14 | TGCAGTGCTAGAGAGGGAACAGGGAACACTGAAGCTTTCTTT | CSAREGTGNTEAFF
many | TRBJ2-7 | TRBD2 | TRBV11-2 | 16 | TGTGCCAGCACCAATCTAGCGGGCCCATTCTGGTACGAGCAGTACTTC | CASTNLAGPFWYEQYF
- | TRBJ1-2 | - | TRBV18 | 16 | TGTGCCAGCTCTGCCGTCGGGACCGCCTCTAACTATGGCTACACCTTC | CASSAVGTASNYGYTF
many | TRBJ2-7 | TRBD2 | TRBV5-1 | 19 | TGCGCCAGCAGCTTGGACTTGGTGGGCGGGAGGGCCGAGTCCTACGAGCAGTACTTC | CASSLDLVGGRAESYEQYF
few | TRBJ1-1 | - | TRBV5-1 | 14 | TGCGCCAGCAGCTTACTCCCCTCGGACACTGAAGCTTTCTTT | CASSLLPSDTEAFF
many | TRBJ1-2 | - | TRBV20-1 | 16 | TGCAGTGCTAGAGATTGGGCAGCAACTTCTAACTATGGCTACACCTTC | CSARDWAATSNYGYTF
many | TRBJ1-2 | - | TRBV7-2 | 14 | TGTGCCAGCAGCTTAGCGCTCCGGGGTGGAGGCTACACCTTC | CASSLALRGGGYTF